Below, one T cell receptor beta chain is given with its context. These data belong to a study of cytomegalovirus exposure and HLA in healthy donors. The CDR3 contains 14 residues. Germline loops: CDR1 MGHRA, CDR2 YSYEKL. V was trimmed by 4 bases and J by 2 bases, leaving 8 bases between them. Both 60 Vbeta primers and 13 Jbeta primers went into the PCR. Assay used: immunoSEQ multiplex PCR; TCRdb lists only in-frame clones, some missing. Counted here are 220,000 or so clones, approximately 79% occurring once; the ten biggest clones make up approximately 1.5%. Sequenced input: PBMCs. This receptor was identified in a man in his forties or fifties in good health and CMV-seronegative. The V gene is TRBV4-1, the J gene TRBJ1-4; D is uncertain. DNA of the CDR3: TGCGCCAGCAGCCCTTTCTTTACTAATGAAAAACTGTTTTTT. Translation gives CASSPFFTNEKLFF.